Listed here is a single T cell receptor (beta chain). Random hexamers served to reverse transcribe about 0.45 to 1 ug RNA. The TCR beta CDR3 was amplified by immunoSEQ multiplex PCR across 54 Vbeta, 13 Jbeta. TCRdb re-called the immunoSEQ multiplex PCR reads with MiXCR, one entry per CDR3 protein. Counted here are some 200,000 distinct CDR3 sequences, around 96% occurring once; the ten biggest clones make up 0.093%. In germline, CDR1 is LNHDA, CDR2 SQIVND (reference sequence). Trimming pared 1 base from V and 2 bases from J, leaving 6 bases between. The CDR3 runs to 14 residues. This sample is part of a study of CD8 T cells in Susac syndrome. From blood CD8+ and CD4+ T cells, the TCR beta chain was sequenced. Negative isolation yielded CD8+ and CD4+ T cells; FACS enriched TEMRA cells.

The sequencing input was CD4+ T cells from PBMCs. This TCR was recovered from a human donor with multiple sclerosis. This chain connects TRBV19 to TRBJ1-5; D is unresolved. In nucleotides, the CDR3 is TGTGCCAGTAGTATAGGGTTGGGCAATCAGCCCCAGCATTTT. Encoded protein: CASSIGLGNQPQHF.